A single sample is the source of the 3 T cell receptor beta chains below, sequenced in a study of CXCR3-negative and CXCR3-positive naive CD8 T cells. The libraries of TRB cDNA were constructed through 5' RACE using UMI labels. With the 5' RACE reads reprocessed, TCRdb shows one record per CDR3 protein and no DNA. The data show tens of thousands of distinct CDR3 sequences, and the top ten clones hold about 4.3%. Specimen: naive CXCR3- CD8+ T cells from blood. Specified subset: CD45RO-CCR7+CD27+CD95- naive CD8+ T cells lacking CXCR3 (TNR3-). Receptors originate from a human donor in good health. Some clones in this sample may be carry-over from other donors' samples.

The chain is built from TRBV27 and TRBJ2-7; the D call from TCRdb, TRBD1, cannot be confirmed without DNA. This CDR3 is 14 amino acids long. The V gene's germline CDR1 is MNHEY and CDR2 SMNVEV (reference sequence). CDR3 in amino acids: CASSPQAWDYEQYF.

This sequence joins TRBV5-1 and TRBJ2-3; the TCRdb call, TRBD1, lacks DNA for checking. From germline, CDR1 is SGHRS and CDR2 YFSETQ. This CDR3 has 12 residues. CDR3 sequence: CASREGADTQYF.

The chain is built from TRBV14 and TRBJ1-2; lacking DNA, the TRBD1 call made by TCRdb goes unchecked. The CDR3 length is 14 residues. Germline assignment: CDR1 SGHDN and CDR2 FVKESK. The CDR3 region is CASSPADARYGYTF.